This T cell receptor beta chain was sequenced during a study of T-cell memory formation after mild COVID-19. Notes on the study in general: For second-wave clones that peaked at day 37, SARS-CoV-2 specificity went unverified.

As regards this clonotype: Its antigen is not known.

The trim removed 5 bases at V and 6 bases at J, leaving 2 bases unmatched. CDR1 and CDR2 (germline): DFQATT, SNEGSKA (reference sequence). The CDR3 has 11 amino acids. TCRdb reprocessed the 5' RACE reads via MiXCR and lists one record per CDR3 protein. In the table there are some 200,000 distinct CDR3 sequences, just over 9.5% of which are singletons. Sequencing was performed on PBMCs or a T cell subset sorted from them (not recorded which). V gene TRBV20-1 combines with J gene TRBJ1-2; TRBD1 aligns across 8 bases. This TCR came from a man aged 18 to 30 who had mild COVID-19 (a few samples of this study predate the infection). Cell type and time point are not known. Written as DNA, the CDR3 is TGCAGTGCTGTGACAGGGGATGGCTACACCTTC. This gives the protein CSAVTGDGYTF.